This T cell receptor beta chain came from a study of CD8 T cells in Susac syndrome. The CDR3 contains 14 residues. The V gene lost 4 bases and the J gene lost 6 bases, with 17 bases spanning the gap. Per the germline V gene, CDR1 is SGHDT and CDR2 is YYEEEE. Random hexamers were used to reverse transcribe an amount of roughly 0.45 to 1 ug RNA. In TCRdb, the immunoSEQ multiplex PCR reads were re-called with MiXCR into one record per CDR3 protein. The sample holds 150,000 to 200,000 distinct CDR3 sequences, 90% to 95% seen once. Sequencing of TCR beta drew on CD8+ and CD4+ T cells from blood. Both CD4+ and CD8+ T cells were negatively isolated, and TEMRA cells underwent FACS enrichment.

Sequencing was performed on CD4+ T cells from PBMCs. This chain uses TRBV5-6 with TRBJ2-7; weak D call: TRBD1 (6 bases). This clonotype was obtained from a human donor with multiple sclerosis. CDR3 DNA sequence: TGTGCCAGCAGCCAGGCCACAGGGTTCGCCGAGCAGTACTTC. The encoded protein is CASSQATGFAEQYF.